This is a list of T cell receptor beta chains from one sample in a study of OX40 agonist ivuxolimab in advanced cancers. Produced via immunoSEQ multiplex PCR; TCRdb's table is partial and in-frame only. The table lists some 60,000 clones, about four fifths of them singletons. The sample consisted of CD4+ or CD8+ T cells sorted from blood, taken in a trial of the OX40 agonist ivuxolimab. Receptor source: an adult with an advanced solid tumor such as melanoma, head and neck, liver or kidney cancer. Each CDR3 is given with its conserved first and last residue.

TRBJ2-1	TRBV7-3	CASSLQVLGPNEQFF
TRBJ2-1	TRBV20-1	CSARDRNEQFF
TRBJ1-1	TRBV7-2	CASSLEQGTAFF
TRBJ1-1	TRBV5-4	CASSLDRGQTEAFF
TRBJ2-1	TRBV2	CASSVEGRTTNEQFF
TRBJ2-3	TRBV30	CAWSVPNPDTQYF
TRBJ1-2	TRBV5-5	CASSLIPPGGYTF
TRBJ2-1	TRBV19	CASRNSGASYNEQFF
TRBJ2-1	TRBV2	CASSESSETSFF
TRBJ2-7	TRBV19	CASSPGQGREQYF